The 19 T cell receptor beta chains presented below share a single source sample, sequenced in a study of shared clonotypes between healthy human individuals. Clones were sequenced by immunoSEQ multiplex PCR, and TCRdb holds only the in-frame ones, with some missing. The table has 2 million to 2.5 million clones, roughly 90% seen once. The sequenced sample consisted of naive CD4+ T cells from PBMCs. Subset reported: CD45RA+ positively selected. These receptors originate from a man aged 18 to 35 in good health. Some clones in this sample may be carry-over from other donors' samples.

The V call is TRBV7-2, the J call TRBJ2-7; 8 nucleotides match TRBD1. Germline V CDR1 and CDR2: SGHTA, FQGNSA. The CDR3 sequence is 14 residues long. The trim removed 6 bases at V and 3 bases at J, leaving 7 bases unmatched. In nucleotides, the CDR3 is TGTGCCAGCAGTTCTCCGGGACAGGACTACGAGCAGTACTTC. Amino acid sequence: CASSSPGQDYEQYF. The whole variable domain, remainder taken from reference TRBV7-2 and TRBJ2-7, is GAGVSQSPSNKVTEKGKDVELRCDPISGHTALYWYRQSLGQGLEFLIYFQGNSAPDKSGLPSDRFSAERTGGSVSTLTIQRTQQEDSAVYLCASSSPGQDYEQYFGPGTRLTVT.

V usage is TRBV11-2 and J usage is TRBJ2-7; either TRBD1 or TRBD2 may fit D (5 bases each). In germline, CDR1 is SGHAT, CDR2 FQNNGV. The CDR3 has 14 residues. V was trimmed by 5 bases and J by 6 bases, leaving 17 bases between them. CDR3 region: CASSGMGWGSEQYF. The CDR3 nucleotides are TGTGCCAGCAGCGGGATGGGTTGGGGGAGCGAGCAGTACTTC.

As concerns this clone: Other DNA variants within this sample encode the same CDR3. For the CDR3, the DNA is TGTGCCAGCTCACCACCGATTCGGGAGACCCAGTACTTC. Translating it yields CASSPPIRETQYF. The V and J genes are TRBV18 and TRBJ2-5; D is undetermined. The germline V gene encodes CDR1 KGHSH and CDR2 LQKENI. The length of the CDR3 is 13 residues. Trimming left V 0 bases short and J 5 bases short, with 7 bases between.

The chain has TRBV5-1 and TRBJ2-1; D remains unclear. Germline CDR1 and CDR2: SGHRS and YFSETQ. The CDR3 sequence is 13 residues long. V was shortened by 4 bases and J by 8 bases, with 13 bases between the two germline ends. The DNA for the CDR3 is TGCGCCAGCAGCGTCGGCACATTGCATGAGCAGTTCTTC. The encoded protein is CASSVGTLHEQFF.

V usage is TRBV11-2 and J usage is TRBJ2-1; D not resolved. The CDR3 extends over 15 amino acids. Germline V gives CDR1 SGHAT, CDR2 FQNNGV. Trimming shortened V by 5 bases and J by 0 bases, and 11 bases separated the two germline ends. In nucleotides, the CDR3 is TGTGCCAGCAGCCCTGATCTGGTCTCCTACAATGAGCAGTTCTTC. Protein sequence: CASSPDLVSYNEQFF.

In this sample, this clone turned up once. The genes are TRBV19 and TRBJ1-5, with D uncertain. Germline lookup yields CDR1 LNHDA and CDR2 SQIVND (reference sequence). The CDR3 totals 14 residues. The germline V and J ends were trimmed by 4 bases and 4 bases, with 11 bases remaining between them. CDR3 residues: CASSKNYDNQPQHF. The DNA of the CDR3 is TGTGCCAGTAGTAAGAACTACGATAATCAGCCCCAGCATTTT.

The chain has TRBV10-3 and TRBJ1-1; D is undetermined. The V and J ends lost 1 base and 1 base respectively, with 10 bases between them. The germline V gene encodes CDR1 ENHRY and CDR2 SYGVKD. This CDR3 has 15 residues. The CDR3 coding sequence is TGTGCCATCAGTGAGTTCCAAGCAGGGAACACTGAAGCTTTCTTT. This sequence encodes CAISEFQAGNTEAFF.

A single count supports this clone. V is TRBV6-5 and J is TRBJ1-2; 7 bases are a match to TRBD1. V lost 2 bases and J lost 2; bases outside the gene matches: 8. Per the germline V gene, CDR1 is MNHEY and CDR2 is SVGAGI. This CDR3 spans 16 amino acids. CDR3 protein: CASSYEGSTGNYGYTF. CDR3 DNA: TGTGCCAGCAGTTACGAAGGGTCGACAGGGAACTATGGCTACACCTTC.

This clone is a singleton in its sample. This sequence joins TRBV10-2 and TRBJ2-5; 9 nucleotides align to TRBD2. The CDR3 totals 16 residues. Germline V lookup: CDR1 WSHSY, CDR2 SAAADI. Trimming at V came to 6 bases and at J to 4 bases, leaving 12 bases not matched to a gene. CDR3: CASRAGGSGSSETQYF. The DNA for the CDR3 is TGCGCCAGCAGAGCCGGAGGTAGCGGGAGTTCAGAGACCCAGTACTTC.

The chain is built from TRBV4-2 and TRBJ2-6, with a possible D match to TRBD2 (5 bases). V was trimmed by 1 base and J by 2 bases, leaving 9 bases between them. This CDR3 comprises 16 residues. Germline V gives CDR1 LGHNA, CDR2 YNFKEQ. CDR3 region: CASSQGTAPGANVLTF. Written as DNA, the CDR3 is TGTGCCAGCAGCCAAGGGACTGCTCCTGGGGCCAACGTCCTGACTTTC.

Here the CDR3 DNA reads TGTGCCAGCAGCCTGGGCCGTGTGGATACGCAGTATTTT. As protein: CASSLGRVDTQYF. This rearrangement joins TRBV11-2 to TRBJ2-3; D unresolved. The length of the CDR3 is 13 residues. Germline V gives CDR1 SGHAT, CDR2 FQNNGV. Deletions cut 5 bases from V and 6 bases from J, with 12 bases between.

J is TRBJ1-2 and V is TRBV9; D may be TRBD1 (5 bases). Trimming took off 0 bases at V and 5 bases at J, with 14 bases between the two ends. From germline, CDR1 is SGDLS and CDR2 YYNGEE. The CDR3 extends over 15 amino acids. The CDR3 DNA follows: TGTGCCAGCAGCGTAGCTGGCAGGGAGGAATATGGCTACACCTTC. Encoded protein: CASSVAGREEYGYTF.

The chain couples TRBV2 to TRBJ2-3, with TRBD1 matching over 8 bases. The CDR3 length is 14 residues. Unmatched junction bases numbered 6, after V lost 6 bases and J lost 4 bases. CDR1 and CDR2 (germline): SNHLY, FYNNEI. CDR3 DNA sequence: TGTGCCAGCAGAAGCAGGGGGCAGGCAGATACGCAGTATTTT. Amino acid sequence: CASRSRGQADTQYF.

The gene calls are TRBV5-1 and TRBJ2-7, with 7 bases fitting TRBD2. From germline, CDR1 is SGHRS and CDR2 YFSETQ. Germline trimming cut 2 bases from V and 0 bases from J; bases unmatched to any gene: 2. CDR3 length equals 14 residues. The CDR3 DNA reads TGCGCCAGCAGCTTCGGGGGGTTCTCCTACGAGCAGTACTTC. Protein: CASSFGGFSYEQYF. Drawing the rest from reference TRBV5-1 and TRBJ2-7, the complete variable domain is KAGVTQTPRYLIKTRGQQVTLSCSPISGHRSVSWYQQTPGQGLQFLFEYFSETQRNKGNFPGRFSGRQFSNSRSEMNVSTLELGDSALYLCASSFGGFSYEQYFGPGTRLTVT.

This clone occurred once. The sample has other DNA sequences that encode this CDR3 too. The CDR3 bases are TGCGCCAGCAGCTTGGCCAGCGGGAGGTACGAGCAGTACTTC. It yields the protein CASSLASGRYEQYF. This chain links TRBV5-1 with TRBJ2-7, with 9 positions matching TRBD2. CDR1 and CDR2 (germline): SGHRS, YFSETQ. The CDR3 totals 14 residues. Germline trimming cut 0 bases from V and 4 bases from J; bases unmatched to any gene: 2.

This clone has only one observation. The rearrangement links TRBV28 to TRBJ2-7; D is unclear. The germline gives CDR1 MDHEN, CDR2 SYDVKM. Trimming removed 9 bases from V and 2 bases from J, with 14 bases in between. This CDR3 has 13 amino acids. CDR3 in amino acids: CASRAPGPYEQYF. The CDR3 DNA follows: TGTGCCAGTCGGGCCCCGGGCCCCTACGAGCAGTACTTC.

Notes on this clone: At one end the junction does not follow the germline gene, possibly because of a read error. The CDR3 DNA is TGTGCCAGCAGTTCGGCCGGGACTAGACTTTTCTCCTCCGAGCAGTACTTC. This encodes CASSSAGTRLFSSEQYF. The chain joins TRBV28 to TRBJ2-7; 8 nucleotides line up with TRBD2. Germline lookup yields CDR1 MDHEN and CDR2 SYDVKM. The CDR3 runs 17 residues.

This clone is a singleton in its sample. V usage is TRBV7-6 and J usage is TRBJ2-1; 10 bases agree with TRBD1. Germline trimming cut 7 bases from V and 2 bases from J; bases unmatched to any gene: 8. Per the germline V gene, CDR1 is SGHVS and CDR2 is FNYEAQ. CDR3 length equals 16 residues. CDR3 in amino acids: CASTITGTGAYNEQFF. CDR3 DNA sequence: TGTGCCAGCACCATAACCGGGACAGGGGCCTACAATGAGCAGTTCTTC.

CDR3 in DNA: TGTGCCAGCAGCTTCACGGCCGCCTCATACTCTGGAAACACCATATATTTT. This translates into CASSFTAASYSGNTIYF. This rearrangement joins TRBV5-5 to TRBJ1-3; D gene uncertain. Germline lookup yields CDR1 SGHKS and CDR2 YYEKEE (reference sequence). V was clipped by 2 bases and J by 0 bases, with 15 bases between them. This CDR3 region has 17 residues.